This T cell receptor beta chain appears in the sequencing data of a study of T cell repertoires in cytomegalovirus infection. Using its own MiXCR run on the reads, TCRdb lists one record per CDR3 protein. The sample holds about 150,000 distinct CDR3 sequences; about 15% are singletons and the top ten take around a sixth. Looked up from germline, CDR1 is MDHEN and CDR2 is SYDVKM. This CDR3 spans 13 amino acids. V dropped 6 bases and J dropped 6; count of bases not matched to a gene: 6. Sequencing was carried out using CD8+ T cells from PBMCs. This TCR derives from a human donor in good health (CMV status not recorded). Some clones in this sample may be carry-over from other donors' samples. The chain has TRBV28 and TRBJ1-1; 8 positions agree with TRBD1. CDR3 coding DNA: TGTGCCAGCAGCGACAGGGGAAGTCCTGAAGCTTTCTTT. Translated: CASSDRGSPEAFF.